This TCR beta chain was recorded in a study of cytomegalovirus exposure and HLA in healthy donors. Study-wide points: The authors judged a highly shared variant cluster likely a sequencing artifact.

Germline loops: CDR1 SGHNT, CDR2 YENEEA. This CDR3 contains 18 residues. V lost 5 bases and J lost 0, with 19 bases in between. In regard to this clone: The antigen remains undetermined.

The PCR was carried out with 60 Vbeta primers and 13 Jbeta primers. Sequenced by immunoSEQ multiplex PCR; TCRdb stores in-frame clones only, minus some. The profile shows some 180,000 clones, roughly 13% of them singletons. Sequenced material: PBMCs. V and J are TRBV11-3 and TRBJ1-4; D is possibly TRBD1 (6 bases). This TCR came from a man aged 45-65 years in good health and CMV-seropositive. DNA for the CDR3: TGTGCCAGCAGCCCCTTTGGAGGACAGCCTACAACTAATGAAAAACTGTTTTTT. Its protein product is CASSPFGGQPTTNEKLFF.